The 18 T cell receptor beta chains listed next were all sequenced from one sample in a study of cytomegalovirus exposure and HLA in healthy donors. Both 60 Vbeta primers and 13 Jbeta primers went into the PCR. Clones were sequenced by immunoSEQ multiplex PCR, and TCRdb holds only the in-frame ones, with some missing. Of under 150,000 clones listed, over 80% are singletons. The sample consisted of PBMCs. The receptor set was obtained from a male donor in good health and CMV-seronegative.

The chain couples TRBV30 to TRBJ1-1; D not certain. V lost 4 bases to trimming and J lost 5 bases, with 17 bases between them. This CDR3 is 14 amino acids long. Germline V gives CDR1 GTSNPN, CDR2 SVGIG (reference sequence). The CDR3 coding sequence is TGTGCCTGGAATAGGCCTCCGGAGAAAACTGAAGCTTTCTTT. Amino acid sequence: CAWNRPPEKTEAFF.

The V and J genes are TRBV30 and TRBJ2-5, with 7 bases that match TRBD2. Germline V gives CDR1 GTSNPN, CDR2 SVGIG (reference sequence). The ends lost 0 bases at V and 4 bases at J; junction bases unmatched: 5. This CDR3 spans 14 amino acids. The DNA of the CDR3 is TGTGCCTGGAGTGTTGGAACGGGAGGAGAGACCCAGTACTTC. The encoded protein is CAWSVGTGGETQYF.

The V call is TRBV19, the J call TRBJ2-7; D perhaps matches TRBD2 (6 bases). V was clipped by 4 bases and J by 4 bases, with 17 bases between them. CDR1 is LNHDA and CDR2 is SQIVND in the germline V gene (reference sequence). The CDR3 spans 15 residues. The CDR3 here is CASSTPAGGSYEQYF. CDR3 coding DNA: TGTGCCAGTAGTACCCCCGCTGGGGGGTCGTACGAGCAGTACTTC. The full variable domain, in which reference TRBV19 and TRBJ2-7 provide the parts outside the CDR3, is DGGITQSPKYLFRKEGQNVTLSCEQNLNHDAMYWYRQDPGQGLRLIYYSQIVNDFQKGDIAEGYSVSREKKESFPLTVTSAQKNPTAFYLCASSTPAGGSYEQYFGPGTRLTVT.

V usage is TRBV5-8 and J usage is TRBJ1-2; possibly TRBD1 for D (6 bases). V was shortened by 2 bases and J by 13 bases, with 12 bases between the two germline ends. The CDR3 has 11 residues. Germline CDR1 is SGHTS and CDR2 is YDEGEE. The CDR3: CASSFLGGSTF. CDR3 nucleotides: TGTGCCAGCAGCTTTTTAGGGGGTAGCACCTTC.

The CDR3 reads CASSQDTGVRSPLHF. The CDR3 DNA reads TGCGCCAGCAGCCAAGATACAGGTGTTCGTTCACCCCTCCACTTT. The V gene is TRBV4-3, the J gene TRBJ1-6, with D possibly matching TRBD1 (5 bases). The germline gives CDR1 LGHNA, CDR2 YSLEER. V dropped 0 bases and J dropped 9 bases, with 12 bases sitting between them. The CDR3 totals 15 residues.

V and J are TRBV5-6 and TRBJ2-4; D not resolved. V gave up 4 bases and J gave up 1 base, with 9 bases separating them. The CDR3 is 14 amino acids. Germline V gene sequence: CDR1 SGHDT, CDR2 YYEEEE. This CDR3 is CASSGVVAKNIQYF. The CDR3 DNA reads TGTGCCAGCAGCGGTGTAGTTGCCAAAAACATTCAGTACTTC.

This sequence joins TRBV10-3 and TRBJ2-7; TRBD2 is a possible D gene (5 bases). The CDR3 is made up of 12 amino acids. V lost 10 bases and J lost 7, with 17 bases in between. Germline V lookup: CDR1 ENHRY, CDR2 SYGVKD. The CDR3 protein is CATGTPRGEQYF. In DNA form, the CDR3 reads TGTGCCACAGGAACCCCCAGAGGGGAGCAGTACTTC.

V is TRBV21-1 and J is TRBJ1-3. TRBV21-1 constitutes a pseudogene. This CDR3 region has 16 residues. This chain's CDR3 is CASSKSGGISGNTIYF. CDR3 DNA sequence: TGTGCCAGCAGCAAAAGCGGAGGGATCTCTGGAAACACCATATATTTT.

The genes are TRBV7-9 and TRBJ2-4; the D gene is possibly TRBD2 (6 bases). CDR3 length equals 16 residues. The germline V and J ends were trimmed by 8 bases and 6 bases, with 23 bases remaining between them. Germline values: CDR1 SEHNR, CDR2 FQNEAQ (reference sequence). The CDR3 is CASETEGLQRGNIQYF. The CDR3 bases are TGTGCCAGCGAGACGGAGGGGCTTCAACGGGGAAACATTCAGTACTTC.

This clone was seen a few times. The chain is built from TRBV2 and TRBJ1-1; D is possibly TRBD1 (5 bases). The CDR3 loop spans 15 amino acids. Per the germline V gene, CDR1 is SNHLY and CDR2 is FYNNEI. The ends were cut back, 7 bases at V and 3 bases at J, with 18 bases in the middle. CDR3 sequence: CASTKTQGLDTEAFF. CDR3 DNA: TGTGCCAGCACAAAGACCCAGGGCTTGGACACTGAAGCTTTCTTT.

This chain links TRBV7-3 with TRBJ2-5, with D possibly being TRBD2 (6 bases). Trimming removed 5 bases at V and 6 bases at J, with 16 bases between. The CDR3 has 14 amino acids. The germline V gene encodes CDR1 SGHTA and CDR2 FQGTGA. In DNA form, the CDR3 reads TGTGCCAGCAGCCTTGGGGACGGGGGAAAGACCCAGTACTTC. Protein: CASSLGDGGKTQYF.

This sequence joins TRBV7-9 and TRBJ1-1, with TRBD1 as a possible D gene (6 bases). The germline CDR1 and CDR2 sequences are SEHNR and FQNEAQ (reference sequence). V lost 4 bases and J 1 base, leaving 13 bases between the germline ends. This CDR3 has 15 residues. The CDR3 region has the DNA TGTGCCAGCAGCTACCCAGGGGCCGGGAACACTGAAGCTTTCTTT. This encodes CASSYPGAGNTEAFF.

This chain uses TRBV10-3 with TRBJ1-2, with D possibly TRBD1 on 5 matching bases. From germline, CDR1 is ENHRY and CDR2 SYGVKD. The CDR3 extends over 16 amino acids. The ends were cut back, 7 bases at V and 0 bases at J, with 18 bases in the middle. This CDR3 is CAINGASPRANYGYTF. DNA for the CDR3: TGTGCCATCAATGGTGCATCCCCCAGGGCTAACTATGGCTACACCTTC.

The chain employs TRBV7-2 and TRBJ2-7; 11 bases agree with TRBD1. The CDR3 contains 15 residues. CDR1 is SGHTA, CDR2 FQGNSA, per germline. V lost 4 bases and J lost 2; bases outside the gene matches: 4. CDR3 amino acids: CASSSPGQGAYEQYF. DNA of the CDR3: TGTGCCAGCAGCTCGCCGGGACAGGGGGCCTACGAGCAGTACTTC.

This clone was counted once. The V gene is TRBV30, the J gene TRBJ2-1; 10 nucleotides align to TRBD2. Germline loops: CDR1 GTSNPN, CDR2 SVGIG (reference sequence). This CDR3 comprises 17 residues. Unmatched junction bases numbered 10, after V lost 0 bases and J lost 5 bases. The DNA of the CDR3 is TGTGCCTGGAGTGTCCGCAGCGGGAGGGGTGGGAACAATGAGCAGTTCTTC. It codes for CAWSVRSGRGGNNEQFF.

The V and J genes are TRBV11-2 and TRBJ2-5; D call uncertain. V was shortened by 0 bases and J by 4 bases, with 18 bases between the two germline ends. The CDR3 consists of 17 residues. Germline V gene sequence: CDR1 SGHAT, CDR2 FQNNGV. The CDR3 spells CASSLDGGLTRPETQYF. CDR3 coding DNA: TGTGCCAGCAGCTTAGATGGTGGGCTTACCCGGCCAGAGACCCAGTACTTC.

This rearrangement joins TRBV27 to TRBJ2-1, with 9 bases lining up with TRBD2. The J segment lost 5 bases and the V segment lost 6 bases, leaving 8 bases of the junction unmatched. Germline values: CDR1 MNHEY, CDR2 SMNVEV (reference sequence). CDR3 length: 15 amino acids. CDR3 sequence (DNA): TGTGCCAGCAGGGCAAGACTAGCGGTCGACAATGAGCAGTTCTTC. This encodes CASRARLAVDNEQFF.

CDR3 residues: CAISVGDNQPQHF. The CDR3 region has the DNA TGTGCCATCAGTGTAGGAGACAATCAGCCCCAGCATTTT. The rearrangement uses TRBV10-3 and TRBJ1-5, with D hard to call. The germline V gene has CDR1 ENHRY and CDR2 SYGVKD. The CDR3 is 13 residues long. V lost 4 bases and J lost 3, with 7 bases in between.